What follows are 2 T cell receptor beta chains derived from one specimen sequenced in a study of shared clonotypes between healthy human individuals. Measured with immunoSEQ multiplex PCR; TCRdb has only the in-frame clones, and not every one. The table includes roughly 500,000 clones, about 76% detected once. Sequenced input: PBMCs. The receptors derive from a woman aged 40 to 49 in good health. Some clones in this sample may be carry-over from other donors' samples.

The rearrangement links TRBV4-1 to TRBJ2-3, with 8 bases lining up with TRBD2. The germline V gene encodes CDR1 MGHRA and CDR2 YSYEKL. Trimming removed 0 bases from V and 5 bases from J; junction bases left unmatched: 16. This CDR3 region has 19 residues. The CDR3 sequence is CASSQDGESGRGRGDTQYF. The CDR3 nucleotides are TGCGCCAGCAGCCAAGATGGGGAGTCCGGGAGGGGACGGGGAGATACGCAGTATTTT.

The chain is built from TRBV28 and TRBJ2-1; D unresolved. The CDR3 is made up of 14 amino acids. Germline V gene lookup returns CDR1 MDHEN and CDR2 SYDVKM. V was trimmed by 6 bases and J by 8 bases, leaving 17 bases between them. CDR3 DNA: TGTGCCAGCAGCCCTCGACGGGCGTGGGATGAGCAGTTCTTC. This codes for CASSPRRAWDEQFF.